These T cell receptor beta chains were read from a single sample in a study of cytomegalovirus exposure and HLA in healthy donors. The data were produced by immunoSEQ multiplex PCR, yet TCRdb's version contains in-frame clones alone and is incomplete. The ten most abundant clones cover approximately 4.3% of a sample with roughly 60,000 clones. Input material: PBMCs. The receptors derive from a male donor in good health and CMV-seronegative. Each CDR3 is given with its conserved first and last residue. Each record gives: V gene, J gene, CDR3 length, D gene, CDR3 DNA, CDR3 protein. The D gene is left open where the match is weak.

TRBV4-2	TRBJ1-6	15	-	TGTGCCAGCAGCCAAGAGTACCAGAATAATTCACCCCTCCACTTT	CASSQEYQNNSPLHF
TRBV10-3	TRBJ1-5	14	TRBD1	TGTGCCACGGGGGTTGACAGGGCGAATCAGCCCCAGCATTTT	CATGVDRANQPQHF
TRBV28	TRBJ2-2	16	TRBD1	TGTGCCAGCAGTTTAACACAGGGGGCGAGTACCGGGGAGCTGTTTTTT	CASSLTQGASTGELFF
TRBV11-3	TRBJ2-7	14	TRBD2	TGTGCCAGCAGCCTCAGCGGGGGAAACTACGAGCAGTACTTC	CASSLSGGNYEQYF
TRBV30	TRBJ2-7	13	TRBD1	TGTGCCTGGAGACAGGGGAGACCCTACGAGCAGTACTTC	CAWRQGRPYEQYF
TRBV2	TRBJ2-1	15	TRBD1	TGTGCCAGCAGGATTTTGGGGACAGGGGTCGATGAGCAGTTCTTC	CASRILGTGVDEQFF
TRBV2	TRBJ1-5	15	TRBD1	TGTGCCAGCAGGGGACAGGGTGTGGGCAATCAGCCCCAGCATTTT	CASRGQGVGNQPQHF
TRBV28	TRBJ2-7	11	-	TGTGCCAGCAAGGTCGGGGACGAGCAGTACTTC	CASKVGDEQYF
TRBV6-1	TRBJ1-4	14	-	TGTGCCAGCAGTGAAGGGGCGCGGGGTGAAAAACTGTTTTTT	CASSEGARGEKLFF
TRBV9	TRBJ1-3	14	TRBD1	TGTGCCAGCAGCGGCAGGGGGGCTGGAAACACCATATATTTT	CASSGRGAGNTIYF
TRBV7-2	TRBJ2-7	15	TRBD2	TGTGCCAGCAGCCGAGGCGGGACTAGGGCCTACGAGCAGTACTTC	CASSRGGTRAYEQYF
TRBV2	TRBJ1-2	14	TRBD1	TGTGCCAGCAGTGAAGTGGGACAGGGGTATGGCTACACCTTC	CASSEVGQGYGYTF
TRBV7-2	TRBJ2-1	15	TRBD2	TGTGCCAGCAGCCTGACTAGCGGGCGGTACAATGAGCAGTTCTTC	CASSLTSGRYNEQFF
TRBV27	TRBJ1-6	18	TRBD1	TGTGCCAGCAGTTTAGAGGCAGGGGGTACCGTTCCTAATTCACCCCTCCACTTT	CASSLEAGGTVPNSPLHF
TRBV10-3	TRBJ2-2	14	-	TGTGCCATCAGCGGGAGCTATGGAACCGGGGAGCTGTTTTTT	CAISGSYGTGELFF
TRBV27	TRBJ2-1	13	-	TGTGCCAGCAGTTTGAGGCTAACCAATGAGCAGTTCTTC	CASSLRLTNEQFF
TRBV11-3	TRBJ2-7	17	-	TGTGCCAGCAGCTTAGCAGTGGGCAGGTTCGCCGTCGCCGAGCAGTACTTC	CASSLAVGRFAVAEQYF
TRBV11-2	TRBJ1-5	17	TRBD1	TGTGCCAGCAGCTTCGGGACAGGGGTTATCTCGGATCAGCCCCAGCATTTT	CASSFGTGVISDQPQHF
TRBV4-3	TRBJ1-4	14	-	TGCGCCAGCAGCCAAGATCCGGGGAGGGAAAAACTGTTTTTT	CASSQDPGREKLFF
TRBV2	TRBJ1-3	14	-	TGTGCCAGCAGTGAAGCCACCAATCGGAACACCATATATTTT	CASSEATNRNTIYF
TRBV5-4	TRBJ2-1	16	TRBD1	TGTGCCAGCAGCAGCCCTCCGGGACAGGGGAACAATGAGCAGTTCTTC	CASSSPPGQGNNEQFF
TRBV29-1	TRBJ2-4	13	TRBD2	TGCAGCGTCACCGGGGCGGGGGAAGTCATTCAGTACTTC	CSVTGAGEVIQYF
TRBV7-9	TRBJ2-7	14	TRBD1	TGTGCCAGCAGCATGGAACGGGACAGGGTCGAGCAGTACTTC	CASSMERDRVEQYF
TRBV7-9	TRBJ2-1	16	TRBD2	TGTGCCAGCAGCTTAGCTAGCGGGAGCTCCGACAATGAGCAGTTCTTC	CASSLASGSSDNEQFF
TRBV7-2	TRBJ1-2	14	-	TGTGCCAGCAGCAACATACAGGGTAGGAATGGCTACACCTTC	CASSNIQGRNGYTF
TRBV6-5	TRBJ1-1	15	-	TGTGCCAGCAGTTACGGGAGTAACTTTGGGACTGAAGCTTTCTTT	CASSYGSNFGTEAFF
TRBV29-1	TRBJ2-7	14	TRBD2	TGCAGCGTTGGTTTTAGCGGGAGGGGGAACGAGCAGTACTTC	CSVGFSGRGNEQYF
TRBV29-1	TRBJ2-1	14	TRBD2	TGCAGCGTTGAAGATGGGGGACTAGGTCATGAGCAGTTCTTC	CSVEDGGLGHEQFF